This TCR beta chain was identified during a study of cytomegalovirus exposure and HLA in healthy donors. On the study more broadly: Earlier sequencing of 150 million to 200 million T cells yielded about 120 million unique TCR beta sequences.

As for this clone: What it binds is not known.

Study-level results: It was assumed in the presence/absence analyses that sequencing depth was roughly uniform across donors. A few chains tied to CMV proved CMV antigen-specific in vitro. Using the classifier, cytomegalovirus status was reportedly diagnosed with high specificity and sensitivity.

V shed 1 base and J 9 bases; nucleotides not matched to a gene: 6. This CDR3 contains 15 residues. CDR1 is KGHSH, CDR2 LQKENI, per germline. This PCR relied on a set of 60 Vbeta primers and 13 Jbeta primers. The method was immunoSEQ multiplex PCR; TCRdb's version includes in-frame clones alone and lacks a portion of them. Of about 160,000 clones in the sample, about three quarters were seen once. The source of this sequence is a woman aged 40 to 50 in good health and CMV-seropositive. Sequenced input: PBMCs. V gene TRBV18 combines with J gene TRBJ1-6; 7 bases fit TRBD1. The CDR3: CASSPQTTGPSPLHF. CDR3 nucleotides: TGTGCCAGCTCACCACAGACGACAGGGCCTTCACCCCTCCACTTT. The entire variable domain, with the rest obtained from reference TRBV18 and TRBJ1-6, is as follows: NAGVMQNPRHLVRRRGQEARLRCSPMKGHSHVYWYRQLPEEGLKFMVYLQKENIIDESGMPKERFSAEFPKEGPSILRIQQVVRGDSAAYFCASSPQTTGPSPLHFGNGTRLTVT.